This T cell receptor beta chain appears in the sequencing data of a study of OX40 agonist ivuxolimab in advanced cancers. Study at large: An agonistic human IgG2 monoclonal antibody against OX40 (CD134) was given.

Method: immunoSEQ multiplex PCR; TCRdb's copy keeps in-frame clones and lacks some. The sample shows some 77,000 clones, about 90% of them seen only once. In germline, CDR1 is LNHDA, CDR2 SQIVND (reference sequence). Losses at the gene ends were 9 bases for V and 5 bases for J; bases not matched to a gene: 5. The CDR3 runs 14 residues. Study-level findings and limits: What antigens the expanded peripheral T cells recognized was never established. In general, CD8+ T cells held more expanded clones than CD4+ did, on average. At 0.1 to 3.0 mg/kg and by week 6, clonal expansion occurred in CD4+ and CD8+ blood T cells.

Note on this clone: The antigen is undetermined.

This clonotype originated in an adult with an advanced solid tumor such as melanoma, head and neck, liver or kidney cancer. Sequencing used CD4+ or CD8+ T cells sorted from blood, obtained in a trial of the OX40 agonist ivuxolimab. The V and J genes are TRBV19 and TRBJ2-1; 12 bases are a match to TRBD2. CDR3 residues: CASTSGGSNNEQFF. The DNA of the CDR3 is TGTGCCAGCACTAGCGGGGGGTCCAACAATGAGCAGTTCTTC.